These 9 T cell receptor beta chains were all obtained from the same sample, sequenced in a study of beta chain features in type 1 diabetes (dated by TCRdb to 2016 to 2019). Library method: the immunoSEQ multiplex PCR assay. All of the isolated RNA was reverse transcribed with the High Capacity cDNA Reverse Transcription Kit, so expressed TCRB transcripts were sequenced. TCRdb stores this immuneACCESS table with in-frame sequences only. Part of the clones is absent; in the studies checked, under half of the shortfall reflects unresolved V genes, and no reason is known for the rest. The sample records around 310,000 clones, approximately 10% of which are singletons. Roughly 0.016% of the sample is in the top ten clones. Material for sequencing was naive CD4+ T cells from blood. This sample's cell subset or site label indicates: true naive CD4+ T cells. These TCRs come from a woman aged 25 to 39 in good health.

The chain carries TRBV7-9 and TRBJ2-7; 7 bases are a match to TRBD2. Trimming at V came to 5 bases and at J to 3 bases, leaving 13 bases not matched to a gene. The CDR3 is made up of 16 amino acids. Germline assignment: CDR1 SEHNR and CDR2 FQNEAQ (reference sequence). CDR3 sequence reads: CASSPSPGLRIYEQYF. For the CDR3, the DNA is TGTGCCAGCAGCCCTTCACCGGGACTACGAATCTACGAGCAGTACTTC.

The chain carries TRBV7-2 and TRBJ2-3, with D perhaps matching TRBD2 (5 bases). The length of the CDR3 is 14 residues. CDR1 is SGHTA, CDR2 FQGNSA, per germline. Trimming took 8 bases from V and 0 from J, leaving 12 bases between them. This CDR3 reads CASRPGLSTDTQYF. In DNA form, the CDR3 reads TGTGCCAGCCGCCCCGGACTTAGCACAGATACGCAGTATTTT.

This clone has just a few counts. The chain is built from TRBV6-1 and TRBJ1-1; 7 nucleotides agree with TRBD1. Unmatched junction bases numbered 8, after V lost 5 bases and J lost 2 bases. Germline V CDR1 and CDR2: MNHNS, SASEGT. There are 15 residues in the CDR3. In DNA form, the CDR3 reads TGTGCCAGCAGTTTCCCGGACAGGATAAACACTGAAGCTTTCTTT. This codes for CASSFPDRINTEAFF.

This clone has more than one count but fewer than ten. The chain couples TRBV9 to TRBJ2-1; 12 bases line up with TRBD2. The CDR3 length is 15 residues. Trimming removed 0 bases from V and 10 bases from J; junction bases left unmatched: 5. Germline V gene data show CDR1 as SGDLS and CDR2 as YYNGEE. DNA of the CDR3: TGTGCCAGCAGCGTAGGGGCTAGCGGGAGGGTAGAGCAGTTCTTC. Its translation: CASSVGASGRVEQFF.

This clone was counted only a few times. The rearrangement joins TRBV18 to TRBJ2-1, with 8 bases fitting TRBD2. The germline CDR1 and CDR2 sequences are KGHSH and LQKENI. The CDR3 extends over 15 amino acids. V shed 4 bases, J shed 6 bases, and the junction held 8 bases outside the gene matches. The CDR3 spells CASSRTSGSINEQFF. CDR3 DNA: TGTGCCAGCTCACGGACCAGCGGGAGTATCAATGAGCAGTTCTTC.

Details on this clone: The sample holds other DNA sequences that translate to the same CDR3. The genes are TRBV11-2 and TRBJ2-2; D is uncertain. CDR3 size: 15 residues. The V gene lost 1 base and the J gene lost 0 bases, with 6 bases spanning the gap. Germline V gene data show CDR1 as SGHAT and CDR2 as FQNNGV. The CDR3 nucleotides are TGTGCCAGCAGCTTAGCCGGTACGAACACCGGGGAGCTGTTTTTT. Its protein is CASSLAGTNTGELFF.

This clone appeared a few times. V is TRBV5-1 and J is TRBJ1-5; D is unclear. The CDR3 is 13 amino acids. Per germline, CDR1 SGHRS and CDR2 YFSETQ. Trimming removed 4 bases at V and 9 bases at J, with 14 bases between. The CDR3 protein is CASSPTWEGPQHF. CDR3 in DNA: TGCGCCAGCAGCCCTACATGGGAGGGGCCCCAGCATTTT. Combining the CDR3 with reference TRBV5-1 and TRBJ1-5 gives the whole variable domain KAGVTQTPRYLIKTRGQQVTLSCSPISGHRSVSWYQQTPGQGLQFLFEYFSETQRNKGNFPGRFSGRQFSNSRSEMNVSTLELGDSALYLCASSPTWEGPQHFGDGTRLSIL.

The sample holds a few counts of this clone. This sequence joins TRBV18 and TRBJ2-4; 8 bases match TRBD2. CDR1 is KGHSH and CDR2 is LQKENI in the germline V gene. Losses at the gene ends were 1 base for V and 10 bases for J; bases not matched to a gene: 6. The CDR3 is 14 residues long. The CDR3 region is CASSPLSGTGIQYF. CDR3 bases: TGTGCCAGCTCACCACTTAGCGGGACGGGGATTCAGTACTTC.

The CDR3 sequence is CASSEGTGDPYEQYF. CDR3 coding DNA: TGTGCCAGCAGCGAGGGGACAGGGGACCCCTACGAGCAGTACTTC. V and J are TRBV7-2 and TRBJ2-7; 10 bases are shared with TRBD1. V was clipped by 5 bases and J by 2 bases; unmatched bases: 6. This CDR3 spans 15 amino acids. Germline CDR1 is SGHTA and CDR2 is FQGNSA.